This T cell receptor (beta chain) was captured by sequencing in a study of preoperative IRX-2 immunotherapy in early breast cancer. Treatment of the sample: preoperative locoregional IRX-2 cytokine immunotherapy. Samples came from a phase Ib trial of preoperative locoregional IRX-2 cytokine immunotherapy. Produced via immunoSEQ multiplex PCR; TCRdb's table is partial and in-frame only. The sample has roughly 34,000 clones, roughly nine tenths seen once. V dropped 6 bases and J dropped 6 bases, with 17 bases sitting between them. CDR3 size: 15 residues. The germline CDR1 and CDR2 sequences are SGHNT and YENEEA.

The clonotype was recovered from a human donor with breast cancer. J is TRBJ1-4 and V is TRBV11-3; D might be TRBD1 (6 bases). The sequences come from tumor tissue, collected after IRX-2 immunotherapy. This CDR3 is CASSREVAGDEKLFF. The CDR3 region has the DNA TGTGCCAGCAGTCGCGAGGTGGCAGGGGATGAAAAACTGTTTTTT.